One sample yielded the 30 T cell receptor beta chains listed below, sequenced in a study of T cells in Graves' hyperthyroidism and ophthalmopathy. Amplification targeted TCR beta CDR3 regions from RNA transcripts. With the HTBI primer set, the TCR CDR3 went through a first round of RT-PCR. TCRdb reprocessed the multiplex PCR reads with MiXCR, giving one entry per CDR3 protein. The sample consists of over 700,000 distinct CDR3 sequences, roughly a third of them appearing once. Sequenced: blood. The receptor set was obtained from a woman in her 40s with Graves' hyperthyroidism.

This rearrangement joins TRBV5-1 to TRBJ2-5, with 9 bases that match TRBD1. This CDR3 has 14 residues. Germline V lookup: CDR1 SGHRS, CDR2 YFSETQ. The trim removed 3 bases at V and 5 bases at J, leaving 5 bases unmatched. This chain's CDR3 is CASSSPDRGETQYF. The CDR3 DNA sequence: TGCGCCAGCAGCTCGCCCGACAGGGGGGAGACCCAGTACTTC.

This clonotype was recorded at least ten times. This chain connects TRBV25-1 to TRBJ1-2; a weak D match, TRBD1 (5 bases). Trimming cost V 0 bases and J 4 bases, with 15 bases left between them. The CDR3 contains 16 residues. CDR1 is MGHDK and CDR2 is SYGVNS in the germline V gene. Here the CDR3 reads CASSEYGEGRGYGYTF. The CDR3 DNA reads as TGTGCCAGCAGTGAATATGGGGAGGGGAGAGGCTATGGCTACACCTTC.

The J gene is TRBJ1-5, the V gene TRBV5-1, with a possible D match to TRBD1 (5 bases). Between the trimmed V and J ends, which lost 0 bases and 7 bases, there was a span of 14 bases. This CDR3 is built from 15 residues. Germline CDR1 SGHRS, CDR2 YFSETQ. The CDR3 reads CASSLVSGSGQPQHF. Here the CDR3 DNA reads TGCGCCAGCAGCTTGGTTTCAGGGTCAGGACAGCCCCAGCATTTT.

This clonotype has ten or more counts. The chain uses TRBV7-8 and TRBJ1-5; the D gene is possibly TRBD1 (6 bases). This CDR3 comprises 14 residues. The germline gives CDR1 SGHVS, CDR2 FQNEAQ. Trimming removed 6 bases at V and 8 bases at J, with 17 bases between. This CDR3 reads CASSSRTVLEPQHF. In DNA, the CDR3 is TGTGCCAGCAGTTCCAGGACAGTCTTAGAGCCCCAGCATTTT.

This clonotype was observed a few times. The chain joins TRBV5-1 to TRBJ1-6; no reliable D call. The V end was cut by 5 bases, the J end by 7 bases, with 22 bases between. This CDR3 contains 17 residues. Germline V lookup: CDR1 SGHRS, CDR2 YFSETQ. CDR3 DNA sequence: TGCGCCAGCAGGTCCCGCGCAGGTACCGACACCAATTCACCCCTCCACTTT. It codes for CASRSRAGTDTNSPLHF.

This clonotype has just a few counts. The V and J genes are TRBV20-1 and TRBJ1-1; 9 bases line up with TRBD1. Germline V lookup: CDR1 DFQATT, CDR2 SNEGSKA (reference sequence). The CDR3 totals 14 residues. V lost 3 bases, J lost 8 bases, and 10 bases stayed unmatched. The CDR3 here is CSASEQGALGEAFF. CDR3 bases: TGCAGTGCTAGTGAACAGGGGGCTCTCGGCGAAGCTTTCTTT.

In this sample, this clonotype turned up a few times. The chain has TRBV5-1 and TRBJ1-1; D is perhaps TRBD1 (6 bases). CDR1 and CDR2 from the germline V gene are SGHRS and YFSETQ. The V and J ends lost 4 bases and 10 bases respectively, with 14 bases between them. This CDR3 has 12 amino acids. CDR3 bases: TGCGCCAGCAGCCAAGAGGAGGGGGGAGCTTTCTTT. Translating gives CASSQEEGGAFF.

This clonotype turned up a few times. The chain uses TRBV20-1 and TRBJ2-3, with 9 bases aligning to TRBD1. Per the germline V gene, CDR1 is DFQATT and CDR2 is SNEGSKA (reference sequence). Trimming took 3 bases from V and 2 from J; bases not matched to a gene: 6. This CDR3 is 15 amino acids long. The CDR3 spells CSARVRDRATDTQYF. The DNA of the CDR3 is TGCAGTGCTAGGGTCCGGGACAGGGCCACAGATACGCAGTATTTT.

The V call is TRBV10-3, the J call TRBJ1-5; no firm D call. The germline V gene encodes CDR1 ENHRY and CDR2 SYGVKD. The V end was cut by 0 bases, the J end by 11 bases, with 17 bases between. The CDR3 totals 15 residues. This CDR3 is CAISESTGGRETQHF. The CDR3 DNA reads TGTGCCATCAGTGAGTCAACTGGCGGAAGGGAGACCCAGCATTTT.

This clonotype showed up many times. This chain links TRBV12-3 or TRBV12-4 with TRBJ2-7; possible D gene TRBD2, 6 bases. Trimming shortened V by 7 bases and J by 6 bases, and 16 bases separated the two germline ends. The CDR3 totals 13 residues. The CDR3 DNA follows: TGTGCCAGCACTCGTAATCCAGCGGGCGAGCAGTACTTC. Translation gives CASTRNPAGEQYF.

In this sample, this clonotype turned up once. The chain has TRBV6-5 and TRBJ2-6; D remains unclear. There are 16 residues in the CDR3. Trimming stripped 8 bases from V and 1 base from J, with 15 bases between. CDR1 is MNHEY, CDR2 SVGAGI, per germline. The CDR3 loop reads CASSKPDISGANVLTF. Here the CDR3 DNA reads TGTGCCAGCTCCAAGCCCGACATTTCTGGGGCCAACGTCCTGACTTTC.

The chain recombines TRBV7-2 with TRBJ1-1; 9 bases are shared with TRBD1. Per the germline V gene, CDR1 is SGHTA and CDR2 is FQGNSA. The CDR3 contains 14 residues. J was trimmed by 7 bases and V by 4 bases; bases with no gene match: 7. The CDR3 spells CASSSHTGGGEAFF. The CDR3, as DNA: TGTGCCAGCAGCTCCCATACAGGGGGCGGTGAAGCTTTCTTT.

This chain joins TRBV13 and TRBJ1-2, with 8 bases matching TRBD1. Germline lookup yields CDR1 PRHDT and CDR2 FYEKMQ (reference sequence). V lost 5 bases and J lost 2; bases outside the gene matches: 7. The CDR3 is 15 amino acids. This CDR3 reads CASSLPGTGNYGYTF. The CDR3 DNA is TGTGCCAGCAGCCTCCCCGGGACAGGAAACTATGGCTACACCTTC.

This clonotype was counted at least ten times. The chain carries TRBV7-9 and TRBJ1-2; 8 nucleotides agree with TRBD1. V shed 5 bases, J shed 3 bases, and the junction held 8 bases outside the gene matches. Germline CDR1 is SEHNR and CDR2 is FQNEAQ (reference sequence). CDR3 length: 15 amino acids. The CDR3 protein is CASSPRTGNYYGYTF. CDR3 bases: TGTGCCAGCAGCCCACGGACAGGGAACTACTATGGCTACACCTTC. The whole variable domain, filled in from reference TRBV7-9 and TRBJ1-2, reads DTGVSQNPRHKITKRGQNVTFRCDPISEHNRLYWYRQTLGQGPEFLTYFQNEAQLEKSRLLSDRFSAERPKGSFSTLEIQRTEQGDSAMYLCASSPRTGNYYGYTFGSGTRLTVV.

With respect to this clonotype: This may arise from a read error, as a much more abundant clone is one base away. The CDR3 region has the DNA TGTGCCAGCAGTTACCCTGATACCTACGAGCGGTACTTC. It specifies CASSYPDTYERYF. The rearrangement links TRBV6-5 to TRBJ2-7; D not certain. Germline-derived CDR1 and CDR2 are MNHEY and SVGAGI. This CDR3 has 13 amino acids.

The chain uses TRBV20-1 and TRBJ2-5, with TRBD2 as a possible D gene (5 bases). V dropped 6 bases and J dropped 9 bases, with 17 bases sitting between them. The CDR3 is 12 residues long. Germline assignment: CDR1 DFQATT and CDR2 SNEGSKA (reference sequence). The CDR3 is CSASSYTGAQYF. For the CDR3, the DNA is TGCAGTGCCTCGTCTTACACCGGGGCCCAGTACTTC.

This clonotype was seen ten or more times. The rearrangement uses TRBV19 and TRBJ1-1; tentative D call: TRBD1 (6 bases). The CDR3 is 12 residues long. CDR1 and CDR2 from the germline V gene are LNHDA and SQIVND (reference sequence). V was trimmed by 6 bases and J by 7 bases, leaving 12 bases between them. In DNA form, the CDR3 reads TGTGCCAGTAGGCTCAAGACAGGTGAAGCTTTCTTT. Translation gives CASRLKTGEAFF.

A remark on this clonotype: The germline gene is not matched at one end of the junction; a read error may be the cause. The chain is built from TRBV6-5 and TRBJ1-3; TRBD1 is a possible D gene (5 bases). Germline loops: CDR1 MNHEY, CDR2 SVGAGI. The CDR3 covers 16 residues. The CDR3 DNA reads TGTGCCATCAGTTACTCGGCGGCGGAGGGGTGGAACACCATATATTTT. It specifies CAISYSAAEGWNTIYF.

This clonotype was seen many times. At one boundary the junction diverges from the germline segment, which might be a read error. The V call is TRBV12-3 or TRBV12-4, the J call TRBJ1-1; the D gene is possibly TRBD1 (5 bases). The CDR3 consists of 14 residues. CDR3 nucleotide sequence: TGCGCCAGCAGCTTGGGGCAGGCGAACACTGAAGCTTTCTTT. This codes for CASSLGQANTEAFF.

The chain carries TRBV12-3 or TRBV12-4 and TRBJ1-5, with D unresolved. Trimming cost V 2 bases and J 11 bases, with 16 bases left between them. The CDR3 covers 14 residues. The CDR3 is CASSLKLRQETQHF. CDR3 DNA: TGTGCCAGCAGTTTAAAGCTGAGACAAGAGACCCAGCATTTT.

The rearrangement uses TRBV19 and TRBJ2-2, with D perhaps TRBD1 or TRBD2 (5 bases each). Trimming took off 9 bases at V and 1 base at J, with 21 bases between the two ends. Germline CDR1 and CDR2: LNHDA and SQIVND (reference sequence). CDR3 length: 17 residues. CDR3 DNA sequence: TGTGCCAGCAGCTTGACCGGGGACGGTTTGAACACCGGGGAGCTGTTTTTT. Translation: CASSLTGDGLNTGELFF.

The table lists this clonotype with a count of one. This may arise from a read error, as a much more abundant clone is one base away. The chain combines TRBV12-3 or TRBV12-4 with TRBJ1-1, with TRBD1 matching over 8 bases. The CDR3 is made up of 14 amino acids. J gave up 7 bases and V 11 bases, and 15 bases lay outside the gene matches. The CDR3 DNA reads TGTGCCGGCACGTGGACAGGGCGAGTCGGTGAAGCTTTCTTT. Its translation: CAGTWTGRVGEAFF.

This chain links TRBV18 with TRBJ1-2, with D tentatively TRBD1 (5 bases). The CDR3 is 13 residues long. V was pared by 8 bases and J by 8 bases, with 18 bases between. Germline V gene sequence: CDR1 KGHSH, CDR2 LQKENI. The CDR3 here is CASEGVAGSGYTF. The CDR3, as DNA: TGTGCCAGCGAGGGCGTAGCAGGGAGCGGCTACACCTTC. Full variable domain (rest looked up from reference TRBV18 and TRBJ1-2): NAGVMQNPRHLVRRRGQEARLRCSPMKGHSHVYWYRQLPEEGLKFMVYLQKENIIDESGMPKERFSAEFPKEGPSILRIQQVVRGDSAAYFCASEGVAGSGYTFGSGTRLTVV.

This sequence joins TRBV12-3 or TRBV12-4 and TRBJ1-1, with D hard to call. The CDR3 is 12 residues long. V shed 5 bases and J shed 5 bases, with 9 bases lying between them. The CDR3 DNA is TGTGCCAGCAGTAGGGTCGAGACTGAAGCTTTCTTT. Translation: CASSRVETEAFF.

The chain combines TRBV10-3 with TRBJ1-5, with D maybe TRBD1 (5 bases). The CDR3 has 15 residues. V was trimmed by 6 bases and J by 5 bases, leaving 17 bases between them. CDR1 and CDR2 (germline): ENHRY, SYGVKD. As DNA, the CDR3 is TGTGCCATCAGGGGTGTAGGGGTGGGTCATCAGCCCCAGCATTTT. It translates to CAIRGVGVGHQPQHF.

This clonotype was picked up many times. The rearrangement links TRBV5-8 to TRBJ2-7; no firm D call. The V and J ends lost 0 bases and 5 bases respectively, with 6 bases between them. Germline CDR1 and CDR2: SGHTS and YDEGEE. This CDR3 spans 12 amino acids. CDR3 sequence reads: CASSLGQDEQYF. CDR3 in DNA: TGTGCCAGCAGCTTGGGGCAGGACGAGCAGTACTTC.

This clonotype came up a few times. The chain links TRBV7-2 to TRBJ2-5; no clear D gene. CDR1 is SGHTA, CDR2 FQGNSA, per germline. With 0 bases removed from V and 4 bases from J, the gap between germline ends came to 12 bases. The CDR3 has 15 residues. CDR3 sequence reads: CASSLAVKGRETQYF. The CDR3 DNA is TGTGCCAGCAGCTTAGCCGTAAAGGGCAGAGAGACCCAGTACTTC. The whole variable domain, remainder taken from reference TRBV7-2 and TRBJ2-5, is GAGVSQSPSNKVTEKGKDVELRCDPISGHTALYWYRQSLGQGLEFLIYFQGNSAPDKSGLPSDRFSAERTGGSVSTLTIQRTQQEDSAVYLCASSLAVKGRETQYFGPGTRLLVL.

At least ten counts were recorded for this clonotype. V gene TRBV7-2 combines with J gene TRBJ1-3; TRBD1 agrees at 7 bases. V was clipped by 5 bases and J by 8 bases; unmatched bases: 6. The CDR3 loop spans 13 amino acids. Germline CDR1 and CDR2: SGHTA and FQGNSA. Here the CDR3 reads CASSAQTGDTIYF. CDR3 nucleotide sequence: TGTGCCAGCAGCGCCCAAACAGGGGACACCATATATTTT.

V is TRBV7-9 and J is TRBJ1-2; D may be TRBD1 (5 bases). The CDR3 totals 17 residues. Between the trimmed V and J ends, which lost 1 base and 1 base, there was a span of 16 bases. Germline V lookup: CDR1 SEHNR, CDR2 FQNEAQ (reference sequence). CDR3 coding DNA: TGTGCCAGCAGCTTAGGGGGACCATCGGGCCTTAACTATGGCTACACCTTC. Protein: CASSLGGPSGLNYGYTF.

The chain joins TRBV7-9 to TRBJ2-7, with a tentative D call TRBD1 (6 bases). Germline loops: CDR1 SEHNR, CDR2 FQNEAQ (reference sequence). CDR3 length: 12 residues. Trimming left V 6 bases short and J 5 bases short, with 11 bases between. The chain's CDR3 is CASSSQGHEQYF. For the CDR3, the DNA is TGTGCCAGCAGTTCACAGGGCCACGAGCAGTACTTC.